This T cell receptor (beta chain) was documented in a study of OX40 agonist ivuxolimab in advanced cancers. J lost 3 bases, V lost 7 bases, and 7 bases had no gene match. The CDR3 runs to 13 residues. Germline values: CDR1 SQVTM, CDR2 ANQGSEA. Patients with autoimmune history or systemic immunosuppression were excluded. Sequencing used immunoSEQ multiplex PCR; TCRdb keeps in-frame clones, though not all of them. The repertoire consists of about 60,000 clones, with about 90% occurring once and the leading ten covering around 25%. The clonotype originates from an adult with an advanced solid tumor such as melanoma, head and neck, liver or kidney cancer. This sample comprised CD4+ or CD8+ T cells sorted from blood, obtained in a trial of the OX40 agonist ivuxolimab. V gene TRBV29-1 combines with J gene TRBJ2-7; 9 nucleotides match TRBD1. CDR3: CSARTGEDYEQYF. The CDR3 nucleotides are TGCAGCGCCAGGACAGGGGAGGACTACGAGCAGTACTTC.